The 21 T cell receptor beta chains given below trace back to one sample, sequenced in a study of T cell responses to AZD1222 COVID-19 vaccine. The table came from immunoSEQ multiplex PCR; TCRdb's copy has only in-frame clones and leaves some out. This sample has tens of thousands of clones, with 84% found just once. Specimen: peripheral blood, collected on day 0 of AZD1222 vaccination. These receptor sequences come from an adult in good health.

The chain uses TRBV29-1 and TRBJ2-5; D is possibly TRBD1 (6 bases). V shed 7 bases and J shed 2 bases, with 11 bases lying between them. Germline V gene data show CDR1 as SQVTM and CDR2 as ANQGSEA. This CDR3 is 12 amino acids long. The CDR3 coding sequence is TGCAGCGGATTCAGGGGACAAGAGACCCAGTACTTC. The encoded protein is CSGFRGQETQYF.

The chain recombines TRBV9 with TRBJ2-3, with D unresolved. This CDR3 has 13 amino acids. Germline values: CDR1 SGDLS, CDR2 YYNGEE. V was pared by 0 bases and J by 7 bases, with 9 bases between. The CDR3 here is CASSVARLNTQYF. CDR3 DNA sequence: TGTGCCAGCAGCGTAGCTCGGTTGAATACGCAGTATTTT.

This chain connects TRBV5-1 to TRBJ2-5; D ambiguous. V gave up 0 bases and J gave up 4 bases, with 4 bases separating them. The CDR3 runs 12 residues. Germline loops: CDR1 SGHRS, CDR2 YFSETQ. The CDR3 DNA sequence: TGCGCCAGCAGCTTGGGAACAGAGACCCAGTACTTC. It is translated as CASSLGTETQYF.

J is TRBJ2-3 and V is TRBV2, with 7 positions matching TRBD1. This CDR3 spans 15 amino acids. The trim removed 6 bases at V and 1 base at J, leaving 7 bases unmatched. Germline V lookup: CDR1 SNHLY, CDR2 FYNNEI. CDR3: CASSRQGLGTDTQYF. As DNA, the CDR3 is TGTGCCAGCAGCCGACAGGGTCTTGGCACAGATACGCAGTATTTT.

The rearrangement joins TRBV3-1 (or the pseudogene TRBV3-2) to TRBJ2-7; 7 bases line up with TRBD1. V lost 1 base to trimming and J lost 5 bases; unmatched junction nucleotides: 8. The germline V gene encodes CDR1 LGHDT and CDR2 YNNKEL (reference sequence). This CDR3 is built from 15 residues. The CDR3 DNA reads as TGTGCCAGCAGCCAAGTGGTAGGGGGCGCCCACGAGCAGTACTTC. Translation gives CASSQVVGGAHEQYF.

This chain joins TRBV5-1 and TRBJ2-5, with 9 bases fitting TRBD1. The CDR3 is 14 residues long. Germline V gene sequence: CDR1 SGHRS, CDR2 YFSETQ. The V and J ends lost 3 bases and 1 base, in that order; junction bases with no gene match: 1. CDR3 sequence reads: CASSWGQGQETQYF. CDR3 nucleotide sequence: TGCGCCAGCAGCTGGGGACAGGGCCAAGAGACCCAGTACTTC.

This clone is classed as medium-sized. The chain carries TRBV4-3 and TRBJ1-2; D ambiguous. Between the trimmed V and J ends, which lost 0 bases and 2 bases, there was a span of 10 bases. Germline values: CDR1 LGHNA, CDR2 YSLEER. The CDR3 contains 15 residues. The DNA for the CDR3 is TGCGCCAGCAGCCAAGATCTCCCCGGGAACTATGGCTACACCTTC. It yields the protein CASSQDLPGNYGYTF.

The chain uses TRBV19 and TRBJ1-5, with TRBD1 identical over 8 bases. J gave up 6 bases and V 1 base, and 5 bases lay outside the gene matches. The germline CDR1 and CDR2 sequences are LNHDA and SQIVND (reference sequence). The CDR3 sequence is 15 residues long. CDR3 amino acids: CASSIGDRRGQPQHF. In DNA, the CDR3 is TGTGCCAGTAGTATAGGGGACAGGAGGGGTCAGCCCCAGCATTTT.

This clone has a single count. The V call is TRBV6-1, the J call TRBJ1-1; no clear D gene. Germline CDR1 MNHNS, CDR2 SASEGT. This CDR3 is 12 amino acids long. Deletions cut 0 bases from V and 7 bases from J, with 6 bases between. CDR3 nucleotide sequence: TGTGCCAGCAGTGAAGCGTTGGGTGAAGCTTTCTTT. This translates into CASSEALGEAFF.

The genes are TRBV9 and TRBJ2-2, with 11 bases fitting TRBD1. This CDR3 contains 16 residues. Per the germline V gene, CDR1 is SGDLS and CDR2 is YYNGEE. V was pared by 4 bases and J by 5 bases, with 7 bases of the junction left unmatched. CDR3 residues: CASSQRWDRGTGELFF. In DNA, the CDR3 is TGTGCCAGCAGCCAACGATGGGACAGGGGGACCGGGGAGCTGTTTTTT.

The chain joins TRBV28 to TRBJ1-5, with D tentatively TRBD1 (6 bases). V was pared by 4 bases and J by 7 bases, with 14 bases between. The CDR3 covers 14 residues. Germline CDR1 MDHEN, CDR2 SYDVKM. The CDR3 loop is CASSSGGPGQPQHF. The CDR3 DNA reads as TGTGCCAGCAGTTCCGGGGGCCCCGGGCAGCCCCAGCATTTT. Variable domain in full (rest from reference TRBV28 and TRBJ1-5): DVKVTQSSRYLVKRTGEKVFLECVQDMDHENMFWYRQDPGLGLRLIYFSYDVKMKEKGDIPEGYSVSREKKERFSLILESASTNQTSMYLCASSSGGPGQPQHFGDGTRLSIL.

To note about this clone: One end of the junction is discordant with germline, which a read error may explain. The chain couples TRBV3-1 (or the pseudogene TRBV3-2) to TRBJ2-1, with 10 positions matching TRBD2. The CDR3 is 15 amino acids. CDR1 is LGHDT and CDR2 is YNNKEL in the germline V gene (reference sequence). CDR3 DNA sequence: TGTGCCAGCAGCCCCCGAAGCGCCGGGACTAGCGAATTTATCTTC. Amino acid sequence: CASSPRSAGTSEFIF.

This clone was observed a single time. V gene TRBV6-2 or TRBV6-3 combines with J gene TRBJ2-5; no reliable D call. Germline assignment: CDR1 MNHEY and CDR2 SVGEGT. This CDR3 is built from 12 residues. Trimming took 5 bases from V and 1 from J, leaving 5 bases between them. As DNA, the CDR3 is TGTGCCAGCAGTCCCTTCCAAGAGACCCAGTACTTC. This translates into CASSPFQETQYF.

The chain links TRBV24-1 to TRBJ1-1, with D unresolved. Germline CDR1 KGHDR, CDR2 SFDVKD. The length of the CDR3 is 13 residues. Trimming took off 5 bases at V and 7 bases at J, with 13 bases between the two ends. This chain's CDR3 is CATSVAGKGEAFF. The CDR3 region has the DNA TGTGCCACCAGTGTTGCGGGGAAAGGTGAAGCTTTCTTT.

This clone was seen a handful of times. This chain connects TRBV5-4 to TRBJ2-4, with D perhaps TRBD2 (6 bases). Germline lookup yields CDR1 SGHNT and CDR2 YYREEE (reference sequence). This CDR3 has 14 residues. V was clipped by 2 bases and J by 4 bases, with 10 bases between them. The CDR3 loop reads CASSLWGTKNIQYF. CDR3 sequence (DNA): TGTGCCAGCAGCTTATGGGGGACTAAAAACATTCAGTACTTC.

The chain links TRBV7-8 to TRBJ2-7, with D possibly called TRBD1 or TRBD2 (5 bases each). Germline assignment: CDR1 SGHVS and CDR2 FQNEAQ. Trimming removed 5 bases at V and 5 bases at J, with 16 bases between. The CDR3 runs 14 residues. The CDR3: CASSRDLIIHEQYF. The CDR3 nucleotides read TGTGCCAGCAGCAGGGACCTCATTATCCACGAGCAGTACTTC.

The chain carries TRBV5-6 and TRBJ2-5, with D perhaps TRBD1 (5 bases). The CDR3 runs 13 residues. V was cut by 0 bases and J by 5 bases, with 8 bases left in between. Germline values: CDR1 SGHDT, CDR2 YYEEEE. CDR3 nucleotides: TGTGCCAGCAGCTTGGCAGGGATGGAGACCCAGTACTTC. This translates into CASSLAGMETQYF.

J is TRBJ1-6 and V is TRBV3-1 (or the pseudogene TRBV3-2); 9 positions agree with TRBD1. V lost 4 bases to trimming and J lost 10 bases; unmatched junction nucleotides: 8. The CDR3 consists of 15 residues. In germline, CDR1 is LGHDT, CDR2 YNNKEL (reference sequence). The CDR3 sequence: CASSRLQGAGSPLHF. The CDR3 region has the DNA TGTGCCAGCAGCCGCCTACAGGGGGCCGGGTCACCCCTCCACTTT.

This sequence joins TRBV29-1 and TRBJ1-2; 10 bases are shared with TRBD1. The CDR3 has 13 residues. In germline, CDR1 is SQVTM, CDR2 ANQGSEA. V was pared by 4 bases and J by 6 bases, with 5 bases of the junction left unmatched. The CDR3 is CSVAPGQGNGYTF. DNA for the CDR3: TGCAGCGTTGCCCCGGGACAGGGGAATGGCTACACCTTC.

CDR3 sequence: CASSQKRTGGYGYTF. DNA for the CDR3: TGTGCCAGCAGCCAAAAAAGGACAGGGGGATATGGCTACACCTTC. The V and J genes are TRBV3-1 (or the pseudogene TRBV3-2) and TRBJ1-2; 10 nucleotides agree with TRBD1. This CDR3 has 15 residues. V was clipped by 2 bases and J by 5 bases; unmatched bases: 5. CDR1 is LGHDT and CDR2 is YNNKEL in the germline V gene (reference sequence).

By share, this clone ranks as medium-sized. This chain uses TRBV6-5 with TRBJ1-3; D remains ambiguous. Germline CDR1 reads MNHEY; CDR2 reads SVGAGI. The length of the CDR3 is 12 residues. The V gene lost 8 bases and the J gene lost 8 bases, with 13 bases spanning the gap. CDR3 amino acids: CASGNGVDTIYF. The CDR3 DNA is TGTGCCAGCGGAAATGGGGTTGACACCATATATTTT.